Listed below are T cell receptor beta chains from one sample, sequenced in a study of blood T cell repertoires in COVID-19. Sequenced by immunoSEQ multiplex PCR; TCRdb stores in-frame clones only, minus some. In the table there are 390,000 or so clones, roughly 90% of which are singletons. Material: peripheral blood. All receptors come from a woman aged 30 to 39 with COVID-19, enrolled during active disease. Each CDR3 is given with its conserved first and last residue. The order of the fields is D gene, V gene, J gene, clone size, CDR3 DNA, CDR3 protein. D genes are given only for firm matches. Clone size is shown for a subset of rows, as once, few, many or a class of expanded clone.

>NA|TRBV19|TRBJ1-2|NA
TGTGCCAGTAGTATAGAATTGGGCAGGGATGGCTACACCTTC
CASSIELGRDGYTF
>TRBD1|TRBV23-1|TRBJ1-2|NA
TGCGCCAGCAGTCAACCTCTCGAGGGACAGGGAGTTAGTGGCTACACCTTC
CASSQPLEGQGVSGYTF
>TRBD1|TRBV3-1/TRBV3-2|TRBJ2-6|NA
TGTGCCAGCAGCCACCAGGGACAGGGGTGGTCGGGGGCCAACGTCCTGACTTTC
CASSHQGQGWSGANVLTF
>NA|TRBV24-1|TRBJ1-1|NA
TGTGCCACCAGGGGGGGAATGAACACTGAAGCTTTCTTT
CATRGGMNTEAFF
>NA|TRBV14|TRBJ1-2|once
TGTGCCAGCAGCCAAGGGAGCAGCCACGGGATTAACTATGGCTACACCTTC
CASSQGSSHGINYGYTF
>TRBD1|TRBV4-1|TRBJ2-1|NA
TGCGCCAGCAGTTGGGTCCGGGACAGGGGTAACAATGAGCAGTTCTTC
CASSWVRDRGNNEQFF
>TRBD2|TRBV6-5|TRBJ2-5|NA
TGTGCCAGCCGCGGGACTAGCGTTCAAGAGACCCAGTACTTC
CASRGTSVQETQYF
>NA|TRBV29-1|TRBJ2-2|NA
TGCAGCGCCCGTGGGGGGGCTACGGACACCGGGGAGCTGTTTTTT
CSARGGATDTGELFF
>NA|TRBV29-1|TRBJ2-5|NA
TGCAGCGTTGAACGGGTGGAGACCCAGTACTTC
CSVERVETQYF
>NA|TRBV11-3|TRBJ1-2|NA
TGTGCCAGCAGCTTAGTGACAGGCACATCCTATGGCTACACCTTC
CASSLVTGTSYGYTF
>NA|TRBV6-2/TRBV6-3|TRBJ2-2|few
TGTGCCAGCAGCCCCCCAGGTCAGATCACCGGGGAGCTGTTTTTT
CASSPPGQITGELFF
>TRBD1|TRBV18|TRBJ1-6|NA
TGTGCCAGCTCACCAGGACAGGGGTTCACCCTCCACTTT
CASSPGQGFTLHF
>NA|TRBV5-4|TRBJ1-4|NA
TGTGCCAGCCAAGCGGGACCCAATGAAAAACTGTTTTTT
CASQAGPNEKLFF
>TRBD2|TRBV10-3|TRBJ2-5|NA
TGTGCCATCAGTGAGTCAGGCGGGGGGAGAGGAGAGACCCAGTACTTC
CAISESGGGRGETQYF
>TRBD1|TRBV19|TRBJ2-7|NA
TGTGCCAGTAGTGCCAAACTCAACAGGGGGCGGCTTATTCGCTACGAGCAGTACTTC
CASSAKLNRGRLIRYEQYF
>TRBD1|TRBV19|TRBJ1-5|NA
TGTGCAAGCAAAGATGGACCCCAGGACAGGGGATATCAGCCCCAGCATTTT
CASKDGPQDRGYQPQHF
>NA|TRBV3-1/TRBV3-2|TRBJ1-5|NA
TGTGCCAGCAGCCAAGGAAGCGGCTGGACAGACAGCAATCAGCCCCAGCATTTT
CASSQGSGWTDSNQPQHF
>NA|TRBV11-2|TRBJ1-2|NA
TGTGCCAGCAGCTTAGAGGGAGCTGGCTACACCTTC
CASSLEGAGYTF
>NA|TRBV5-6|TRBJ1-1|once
TGTGCCAGCAGCTTAGAGGGGGTCGACACTGAAGCTTTCTTT
CASSLEGVDTEAFF
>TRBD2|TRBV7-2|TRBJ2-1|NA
TGTGCCAGCAGCTTAGGGACTAGCGGGTACAATGAGCAGTTCTTC
CASSLGTSGYNEQFF
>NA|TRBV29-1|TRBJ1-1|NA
TGCAGCGTTGGAGAGGGGCCCGACACTGAAGCTTTCTTT
CSVGEGPDTEAFF
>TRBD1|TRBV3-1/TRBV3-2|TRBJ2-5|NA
TGTGCCAGCAGTCACGACAGGGCTAGGGAGACCCAGTACTTC
CASSHDRARETQYF
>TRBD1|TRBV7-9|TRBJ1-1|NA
TGTGCCAGCAGCACCGGACAGGGAAGGGCTGAAGCTTTCTTT
CASSTGQGRAEAFF
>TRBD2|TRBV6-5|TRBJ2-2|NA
TGTGCCAGCAGTTATGCGGGGGGTACCGGGGAGCTGTTTTTT
CASSYAGGTGELFF
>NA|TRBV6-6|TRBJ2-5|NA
TGTGCCAGCAGTCCGACACCGTACCAAGAGACCCAGTACTTC
CASSPTPYQETQYF
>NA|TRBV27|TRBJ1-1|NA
TGTGCCATCCTGACGGGAGCCACTGAAGCTTTCTTT
CAILTGATEAFF
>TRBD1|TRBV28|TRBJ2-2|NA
TGTGCCAGCAAACCCATAGGACAGGGGGCCACCACCGGGGAGCTGTTTTTT
CASKPIGQGATTGELFF
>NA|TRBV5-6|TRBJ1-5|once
TGTGCCAGCAGCTTGGCAGGGTCCTACGTTGATCAGCCCCAGCATTTT
CASSLAGSYVDQPQHF
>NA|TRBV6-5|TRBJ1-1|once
TGTGCCACCGCGAGGGTACAAAACACTGAAGCTTTCTTT
CATARVQNTEAFF
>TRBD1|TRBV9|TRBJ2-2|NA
TGTGCCAGCAGCACAGGCTTAGGGGGCATCGGGGAGCTGTTTTTT
CASSTGLGGIGELFF
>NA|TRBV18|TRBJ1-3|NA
TGTGCCAGCTCAGCGACAAACTCTGGAAACACCATATATTTT
CASSATNSGNTIYF
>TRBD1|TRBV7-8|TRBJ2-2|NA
TGTGCCAGCAGCGACAGCGGGGACAGGGGTTACACCGGGGAGCTGTTTTTT
CASSDSGDRGYTGELFF
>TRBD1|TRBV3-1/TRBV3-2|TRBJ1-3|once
TGTGCCAGCAGCCAAGAGGGGACAGCTGGAAACACCATATATTTT
CASSQEGTAGNTIYF
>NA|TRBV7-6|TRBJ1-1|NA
TGTGCCAGCAGCAACGGGATGAACACTGAAGCTTTCTTT
CASSNGMNTEAFF
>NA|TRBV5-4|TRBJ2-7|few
TGTGCCAGCAGCTTGCAGGGGCTCTACGAGCAGTACTTC
CASSLQGLYEQYF
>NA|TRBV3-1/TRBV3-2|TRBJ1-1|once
TGTGCCAGCAGCCCAGGGTTCGGGGGCACTGAAGCTTTCTTT
CASSPGFGGTEAFF
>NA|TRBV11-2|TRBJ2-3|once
TGTGCCAGCAGCTTTAGGGGGGGCCTAGCGGGCACAGATACGCAGTATTTT
CASSFRGGLAGTDTQYF
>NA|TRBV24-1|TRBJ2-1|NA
TGTGCCACCAGTGATCCGGGGAATCCCTCAGGCAATGAGCAGTTCTTC
CATSDPGNPSGNEQFF
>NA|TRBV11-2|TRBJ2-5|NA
TGCGCCAGCAGCTTAGAATCTAGTCACGGGACCCAGTACTTC
CASSLESSHGTQYF
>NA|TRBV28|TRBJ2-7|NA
TGTGCCAGCAGCCTGACAGGTACCTACGAGCAGTACTTC
CASSLTGTYEQYF
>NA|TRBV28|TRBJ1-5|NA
TGTGCCAGCAGCCTAAGACAGAACAATCAGCCCCAGCATTTT
CASSLRQNNQPQHF
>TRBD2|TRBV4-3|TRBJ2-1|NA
TGCGCCAGCAGCCCTGGAGGGCTAGCGGGAGGAGGGCAGTTCTTC
CASSPGGLAGGGQFF
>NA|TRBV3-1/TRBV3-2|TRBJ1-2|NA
TGTGCCAGCAGCCCCCCAATCTTCCTCTCAGGGGCTCTTAACTATGGCTACACCTTC
CASSPPIFLSGALNYGYTF
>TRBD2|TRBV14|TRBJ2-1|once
TGTGCCAGCAGCCAAGGGATATACGGAGCGGGAGGGCCCTTCAATGAGCAGTTCTTC
CASSQGIYGAGGPFNEQFF
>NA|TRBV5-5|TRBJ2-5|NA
TGTGCCAGCAGCTCGAACCCCGAGGTGGGAGAGACCCAGTACTTC
CASSSNPEVGETQYF
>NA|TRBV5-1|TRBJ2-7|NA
TGCGCCAGCACCTGGGACTCTCGGAGCTCCTACGAGCAGTACTTC
CASTWDSRSSYEQYF
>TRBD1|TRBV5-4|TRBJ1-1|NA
TGTGCCAGCCGGCGGGACAGGGGGCACACTGAAGCTTTCTTT
CASRRDRGHTEAFF
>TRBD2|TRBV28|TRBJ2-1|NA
TGTGCCAGCAGCTCTTTTAGCGGGGGGTATTGGAATGAGCAGTTCTTC
CASSSFSGGYWNEQFF
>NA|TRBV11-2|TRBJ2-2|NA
TGTGCCAGCAGCTTAGTGCCAGCGGGGAACACCGGGGAGCTGTTTTTT
CASSLVPAGNTGELFF
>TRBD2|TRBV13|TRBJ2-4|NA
TGTGCCAGCAGCCCTAGCGGGAGGGTAGCCAAAAACATTCAGTACTTC
CASSPSGRVAKNIQYF
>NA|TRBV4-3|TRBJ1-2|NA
TGCGCCAGCAGCCACCTTGGGGGGGCTGGCTATGGCTACACCTTC
CASSHLGGAGYGYTF
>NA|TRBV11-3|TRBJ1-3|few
TGTGCCAGCAGCGGGGTGGGAGACACACATCATATTTACTCTGGAAACACCATATATTTT
CASSGVGDTHHIYSGNTIYF
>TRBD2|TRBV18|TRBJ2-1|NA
TGTGCCAGCTCACCCCAAAATCCGGGGGGAAACAATGAGCAGTTCTTC
CASSPQNPGGNNEQFF
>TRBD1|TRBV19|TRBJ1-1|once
TGTGCCAGTAGTAGGGGGCCAGGGGGCAACACTGAAGCTTTCTTT
CASSRGPGGNTEAFF
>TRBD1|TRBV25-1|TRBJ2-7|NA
TGTGCCAGCAGTGAATTTGGGACAGGGCCCTACGAGCAGTACTTC
CASSEFGTGPYEQYF
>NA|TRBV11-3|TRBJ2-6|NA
TGTGCCAGCAGCCACCGGGGGTCTGGGGCCAACGTCCTGACTTTC
CASSHRGSGANVLTF
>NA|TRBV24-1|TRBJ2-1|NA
TGTGCCACCAGTGATTTCGGAGCAGGGCGCTCCTACAATGAGCAGTTCTTC
CATSDFGAGRSYNEQFF
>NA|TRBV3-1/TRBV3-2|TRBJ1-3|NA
TGTGCCAGCAGCCAAGACTCTACGGGGGGAAACACCATATATTTT
CASSQDSTGGNTIYF
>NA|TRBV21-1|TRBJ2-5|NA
TGTGCCAGCCAGGGGGCTTGCTCCCCGTGGACCCAGTACTTC
CASQGACSPWTQYF
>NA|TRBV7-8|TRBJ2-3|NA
TGTGCCAGCAGCTTATCGACAGCCCCTACCACAGATACGCAGTATTTT
CASSLSTAPTTDTQYF